The 18 T cell receptor beta chains given below trace back to one sample, sequenced in a study of cytomegalovirus exposure and HLA in healthy donors. PCR employed 60 Vbeta and 13 Jbeta primers. Repertoires were generated with immunoSEQ multiplex PCR, while TCRdb's copy carries only in-frame clones and drops some. The table shows some 200,000 clones, with around 74% occurring only once. The sequencing sample was made of PBMCs. These receptors were obtained from a girl between 5 and 17 years old in good health and CMV-seropositive.

The J gene is TRBJ2-1, the V gene TRBV7-2; 7 bases agree with TRBD1. J lost 4 bases, V lost 5 bases, and 5 bases had no gene match. Germline CDR1 SGHTA, CDR2 FQGNSA. This CDR3 has 14 residues. CDR3 nucleotide sequence: TGTGCCAGCAGCCTAGGGACAGAATACAATGAGCAGTTCTTC. It yields the protein CASSLGTEYNEQFF.

The genes are TRBV4-3 and TRBJ2-7; tentatively, D is TRBD2 (6 bases). Trimming removed 4 bases at V and 2 bases at J, with 12 bases between. Germline V gives CDR1 LGHNA, CDR2 YSLEER. The CDR3 runs 14 residues. The CDR3 DNA sequence: TGCGCCAGCAGCCCGTTCGGAGGGCCCTACGAGCAGTACTTC. Encoded protein: CASSPFGGPYEQYF.

The chain is built from TRBV18 and TRBJ1-1; tentatively, D is TRBD1 (6 bases). The CDR3 loop spans 15 amino acids. The ends were cut back, 6 bases at V and 3 bases at J, with 17 bases in the middle. Germline-derived CDR1 and CDR2 are KGHSH and LQKENI. The CDR3 loop reads CASSQIGGADTEAFF. The CDR3 DNA reads as TGTGCCAGCTCTCAGATAGGGGGGGCTGACACTGAAGCTTTCTTT.

The chain recombines TRBV5-5 with TRBJ1-1, with D possibly being TRBD1 (5 bases). Germline V gene data show CDR1 as SGHKS and CDR2 as YYEKEE (reference sequence). The V and J ends lost 3 bases and 3 bases respectively, with 15 bases between them. The CDR3 consists of 15 residues. The CDR3 here is CASSSWAGSDTEAFF. The CDR3, as DNA: TGTGCCAGCAGCTCCTGGGCAGGGTCGGACACTGAAGCTTTCTTT.

The chain is built from TRBV12-2 and TRBJ1-5. TRBV12-2 is a pseudogene. The CDR3 is 23 amino acids. The CDR3 DNA reads as TGTGCAAGTCGCTTAGCCCATCCTGGAGGGGTTAAAGGGCTAATGGCGGAGACACAGCCCCAGCATTTT. This sequence encodes CASRLAHPGGVKGLMAETQPQHF.

This clone was seen a few times. The chain recombines TRBV5-4 with TRBJ2-7; no firm D call. The CDR3 has 14 amino acids. Trimming removed 0 bases from V and 2 bases from J, with 9 bases in between. CDR1 is SGHNT, CDR2 YYREEE, per germline (reference sequence). CDR3 DNA: TGTGCCAGCAGCTTGGCCCTTGGGCCCTACGAGCAGTACTTC. Translated, it gives CASSLALGPYEQYF.

The rearrangement links TRBV18 to TRBJ1-1, with D possibly being TRBD1 (6 bases). Trimming stripped 2 bases from V and 5 bases from J, with 12 bases between. The CDR3 consists of 14 residues. From germline, CDR1 is KGHSH and CDR2 LQKENI. The CDR3 protein is CASSPRGKETEAFF. CDR3 coding DNA: TGTGCCAGCTCACCAAGGGGGAAGGAAACTGAAGCTTTCTTT.

In this sample, this clone turned up a few times. The V gene is TRBV5-4, the J gene TRBJ2-1; 10 bases map to TRBD2. The CDR3 contains 15 residues. Germline trimming cut 5 bases from V and 7 bases from J; bases unmatched to any gene: 9. Looked up from germline, CDR1 is SGHNT and CDR2 is YYREEE (reference sequence). The CDR3 loop is CASRNSGGPQNEQFF. As DNA, the CDR3 is TGTGCCAGCAGAAATAGCGGGGGGCCCCAGAATGAGCAGTTCTTC.

The rearrangement joins TRBV7-2 to TRBJ2-2; D is possibly TRBD2 (5 bases). Germline V gene data show CDR1 as SGHTA and CDR2 as FQGNSA. Trimming pared 2 bases from V and 7 bases from J, leaving 8 bases between. The CDR3 is 13 amino acids. The CDR3 loop reads CASSLSGIGELFF. For the CDR3, the DNA is TGTGCCAGCAGCTTATCGGGGATCGGGGAGCTGTTTTTT.

The table lists this clone with a few counts. This rearrangement joins TRBV10-3 to TRBJ2-1; TRBD2 aligns across 8 bases. With 3 bases clipped from V and 4 bases from J, the junction kept 5 bases outside the gene matches. The CDR3 is 15 residues long. Per germline, CDR1 ENHRY and CDR2 SYGVKD. The CDR3, as DNA: TGTGCCATCAGTGACTTGGGCGGGGGGTACAATGAGCAGTTCTTC. Translated: CAISDLGGGYNEQFF.

The chain carries TRBV9 and TRBJ2-2; the match to TRBD2 covers 7 bases. The length of the CDR3 is 17 residues. Germline V lookup: CDR1 SGDLS, CDR2 YYNGEE. The J segment lost 6 bases and the V segment lost 0 bases, leaving 11 bases of the junction unmatched. The CDR3 DNA reads TGTGCCAGCAGCGTAGTTGGGGCCCCGGGACTACCCGGGGAGCTGTTTTTT. The encoded protein is CASSVVGAPGLPGELFF.

This rearrangement joins TRBV7-9 to TRBJ2-3; 12 nucleotides align to TRBD2. There are 16 residues in the CDR3. J lost 4 bases, V lost 5 bases, and 7 bases had no gene match. CDR1 is SEHNR and CDR2 is FQNEAQ in the germline V gene (reference sequence). CDR3 nucleotides: TGTGCCAGCAGCCATGGACTAGCGGGGAGGGCAGATACGCAGTATTTT. This codes for CASSHGLAGRADTQYF. The full variable domain, completed using reference TRBV7-9 and TRBJ2-3, is DTGVSQNPRHKITKRGQNVTFRCDPISEHNRLYWYRQTLGQGPEFLTYFQNEAQLEKSRLLSDRFSAERPKGSFSTLEIQRTEQGDSAMYLCASSHGLAGRADTQYFGPGTRLTVL.

The chain links TRBV4-2 to TRBJ1-1, with TRBD1 matching over 8 bases. V dropped 4 bases and J dropped 1; count of bases not matched to a gene: 5. CDR3 length: 15 amino acids. Germline lookup yields CDR1 LGHNA and CDR2 YNFKEQ. The CDR3 here is CASSPRQGTNTEAFF. CDR3 bases: TGTGCCAGCAGCCCTCGACAGGGGACGAACACTGAAGCTTTCTTT.

This clone appeared a few times. This chain uses TRBV30 with TRBJ1-6; possible D gene TRBD1, 5 bases. The germline CDR1 and CDR2 sequences are GTSNPN and SVGIG (reference sequence). V lost 4 bases to trimming and J lost 9 bases, with 16 bases between them. CDR3 length: 14 residues. CDR3 DNA sequence: TGTGCCTGGACCTCTCTGGGGGGGGGTTCACCCCTCCACTTT. Translated: CAWTSLGGGSPLHF.

The genes are TRBV27 and TRBJ1-2; tentative D call: TRBD1 (6 bases). Trimming took off 6 bases at V and 4 bases at J, with 18 bases between the two ends. The germline V gene encodes CDR1 MNHEY and CDR2 SMNVEV (reference sequence). The CDR3 consists of 15 residues. In nucleotides, the CDR3 is TGTGCCAGCAGCCCCGGAGTACAGGGAAGCTATGGCTACACCTTC. This sequence encodes CASSPGVQGSYGYTF.

This chain joins TRBV4-2 and TRBJ2-7; 8 bases align to TRBD2. Per germline, CDR1 LGHNA and CDR2 YNFKEQ. The V and J ends lost 5 bases and 2 bases, in that order; junction bases with no gene match: 8. The CDR3 is 15 residues long. The CDR3 is CASSSGTRGTYEQYF. Written as DNA, the CDR3 is TGTGCCAGCAGCTCCGGGACTAGAGGCACCTACGAGCAGTACTTC.

This clone was seen a single time. V usage is TRBV18 and J usage is TRBJ1-2, with D maybe TRBD1 (6 bases). Looked up from germline, CDR1 is KGHSH and CDR2 is LQKENI. This CDR3 is 13 amino acids long. V was cut by 6 bases and J by 4 bases, with 12 bases left in between. The CDR3 region is CASSQQGSYGYTF. The CDR3 DNA is TGTGCCAGCTCGCAGCAGGGGAGCTATGGCTACACCTTC.

The V call is TRBV27, the J call TRBJ2-3, with 11 positions matching TRBD2. Germline values: CDR1 MNHEY, CDR2 SMNVEV (reference sequence). The length of the CDR3 is 15 residues. Losses at the gene ends were 6 bases for V and 3 bases for J; bases not matched to a gene: 5. The CDR3 coding sequence is TGTGCCAGCAGACATAGCGGGGGGGAAACAGATACGCAGTATTTT. This sequence encodes CASRHSGGETDTQYF.